This T cell receptor (beta chain) appears in the sequencing data of a study of T cells in Graves' hyperthyroidism and ophthalmopathy. V trimming: 0 bases; J trimming: 2 bases; junction bases outside the gene matches: 5. Per the germline V gene, CDR1 is GTSNPN and CDR2 is SVGIG (reference sequence). The CDR3 is 15 amino acids. In this sample, this clonotype turned up many times. Source material for PBMCs was about 10 ml fresh peripheral blood. Amplification of TCR beta CDR3 regions was performed using RNA transcripts as template. Carried out on the TCR CDR3, a first-round RT-PCR used the HTBI primer set. TCRdb used MiXCR to reprocess the multiplex PCR reads, holding one entry per CDR3 protein. In the table there are a few hundred thousand distinct CDR3 sequences, around a sixth of which are singletons.

This receptor was identified in a woman aged 35 to 49 with Graves' ophthalmopathy. The V and J genes are TRBV30 and TRBJ2-3; 7 bases agree with TRBD2. The sequencing input was blood. The CDR3 sequence: CAWSVGEGLTDTQYF. CDR3 sequence (DNA): TGTGCCTGGAGTGTGGGGGAGGGCCTCACAGATACGCAGTATTTT. Complete variable domain (other parts from reference TRBV30 and TRBJ2-3): SQTIHQWPATLVQPVGSPLSLECTVEGTSNPNLYWYRQAAGRGLQLLFYSVGIGQISSEVPQNLSASRPQDRQFILSSKKLLLSDSGFYLCAWSVGEGLTDTQYFGPGTRLTVL.